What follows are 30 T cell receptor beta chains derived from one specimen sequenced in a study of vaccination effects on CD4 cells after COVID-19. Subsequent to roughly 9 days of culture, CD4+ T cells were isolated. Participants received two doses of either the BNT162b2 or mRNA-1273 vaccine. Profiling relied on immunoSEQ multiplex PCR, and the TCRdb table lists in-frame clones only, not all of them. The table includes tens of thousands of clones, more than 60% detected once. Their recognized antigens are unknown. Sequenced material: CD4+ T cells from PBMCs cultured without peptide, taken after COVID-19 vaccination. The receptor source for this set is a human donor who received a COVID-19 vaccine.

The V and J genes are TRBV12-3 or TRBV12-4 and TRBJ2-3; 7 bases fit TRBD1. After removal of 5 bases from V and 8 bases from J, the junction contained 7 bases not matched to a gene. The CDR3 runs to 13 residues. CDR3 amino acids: CASSPTGQGTQYF. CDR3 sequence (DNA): TGTGCCAGCAGTCCGACAGGGCAGGGTACGCAGTATTTT.

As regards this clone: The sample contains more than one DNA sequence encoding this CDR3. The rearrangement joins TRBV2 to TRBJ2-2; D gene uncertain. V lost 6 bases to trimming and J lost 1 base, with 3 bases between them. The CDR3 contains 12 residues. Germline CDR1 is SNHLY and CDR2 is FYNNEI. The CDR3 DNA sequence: TGTGCCAGCAGCAGGAACACCGGGGAGCTGTTTTTT. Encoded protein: CASSRNTGELFF.

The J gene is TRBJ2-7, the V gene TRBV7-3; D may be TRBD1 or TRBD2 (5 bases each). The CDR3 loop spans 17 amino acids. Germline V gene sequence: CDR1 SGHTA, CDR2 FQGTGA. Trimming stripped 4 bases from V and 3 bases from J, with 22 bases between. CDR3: CASSSPGPYETIYEQYV. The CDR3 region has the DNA TGTGCCAGCAGCTCGCCGGGACCATACGAGACCATCTACGAGCAGTACGTC.

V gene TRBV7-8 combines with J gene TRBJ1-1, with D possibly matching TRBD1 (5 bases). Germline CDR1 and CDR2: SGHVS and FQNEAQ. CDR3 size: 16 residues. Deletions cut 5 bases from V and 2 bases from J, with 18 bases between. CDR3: CASSPEGWGSNTEAFF. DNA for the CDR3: TGTGCCAGCAGCCCGGAGGGATGGGGGTCAAACACTGAAGCTTTCTTT. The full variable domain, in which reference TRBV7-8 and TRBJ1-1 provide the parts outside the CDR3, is GAGVSQSPRYKVAKRGQDVALRCDPISGHVSLFWYQQALGQGPEFLTYFQNEAQLDKSGLPSDRFFAERPEGSVSTLKIQRTQQEDSAVYLCASSPEGWGSNTEAFFGQGTRLTVV.

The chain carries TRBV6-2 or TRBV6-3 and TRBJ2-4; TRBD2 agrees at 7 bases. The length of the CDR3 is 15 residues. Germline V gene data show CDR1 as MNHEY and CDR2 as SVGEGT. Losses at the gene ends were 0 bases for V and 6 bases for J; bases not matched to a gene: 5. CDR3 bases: TGTGCCAGCAGTTACTCGGGGGGGAAGGGAAACATTCAGTACTTC. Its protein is CASSYSGGKGNIQYF.

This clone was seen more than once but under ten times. This chain's CDR3 is CASSLLRGNYRTYEQYV. DNA of the CDR3: TGTGCCAGCAGCTTACTGCGGGGGAATTATAGGACCTACGAGCAGTACGTC. The V and J genes are TRBV11-2 and TRBJ2-7, with 7 positions matching TRBD2. Germline CDR1 and CDR2: SGHAT and FQNNGV. The CDR3 covers 17 residues. The ends lost 2 bases at V and 2 bases at J; junction bases unmatched: 12.

The CDR3 coding sequence is TGTGCCAGCAGTGAACACGTCATGAACACTGAAGCTTTCTTT. Encoded protein: CASSEHVMNTEAFF. The V gene is TRBV6-1, the J gene TRBJ1-1; D gene unclear. The V gene lost 2 bases and the J gene lost 0 bases, with 7 bases spanning the gap. The CDR3 runs 14 residues. Germline V gene data show CDR1 as MNHNS and CDR2 as SASEGT.

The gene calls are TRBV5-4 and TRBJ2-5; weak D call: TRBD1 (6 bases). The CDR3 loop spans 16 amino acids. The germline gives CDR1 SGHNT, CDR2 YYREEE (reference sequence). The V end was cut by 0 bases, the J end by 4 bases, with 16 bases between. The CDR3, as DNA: TGTGCCAGCAGCTTGGCAGTAGGGGCAGGGGCAGAGACCCAGTACTTC. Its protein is CASSLAVGAGAETQYF.

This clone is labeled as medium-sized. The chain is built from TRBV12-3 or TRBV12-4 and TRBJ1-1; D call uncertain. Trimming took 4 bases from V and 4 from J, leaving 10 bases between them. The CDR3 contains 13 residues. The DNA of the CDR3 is TGTGCCAGCAGTTCTAGGGCGGGCACTGAAGCTTTCTTT. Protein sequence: CASSSRAGTEAFF.

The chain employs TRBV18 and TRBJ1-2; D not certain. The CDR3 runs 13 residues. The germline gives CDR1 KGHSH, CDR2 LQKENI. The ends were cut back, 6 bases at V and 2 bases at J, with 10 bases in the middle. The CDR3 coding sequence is TGTGCCAGCTCCCAGGACGGGAACTATGGCTACACCTTC. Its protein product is CASSQDGNYGYTF.

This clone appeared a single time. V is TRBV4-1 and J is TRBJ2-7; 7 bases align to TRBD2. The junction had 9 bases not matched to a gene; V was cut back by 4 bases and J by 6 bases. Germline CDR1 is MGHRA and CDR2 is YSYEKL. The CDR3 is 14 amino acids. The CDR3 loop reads CASSLTAGGGEQYV. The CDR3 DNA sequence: TGCGCCAGCAGCCTCACCGCTGGCGGGGGCGAGCAGTACGTC.

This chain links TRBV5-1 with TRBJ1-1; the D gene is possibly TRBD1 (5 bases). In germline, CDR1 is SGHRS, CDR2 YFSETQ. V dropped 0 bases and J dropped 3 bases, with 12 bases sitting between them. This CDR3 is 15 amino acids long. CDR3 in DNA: TGCGCCAGCAGCTTGGAGGGACGAGTAGACACTGAAGCTTTCTTT. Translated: CASSLEGRVDTEAFF.

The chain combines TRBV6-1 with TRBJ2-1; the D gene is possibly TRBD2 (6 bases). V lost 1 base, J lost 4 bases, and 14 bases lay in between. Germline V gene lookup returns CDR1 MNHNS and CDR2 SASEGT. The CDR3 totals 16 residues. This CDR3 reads CASSEEGAGFYNEQFF. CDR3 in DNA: TGTGCCAGCAGTGAAGAGGGCGCGGGATTTTACAATGAGCAGTTCTTC.

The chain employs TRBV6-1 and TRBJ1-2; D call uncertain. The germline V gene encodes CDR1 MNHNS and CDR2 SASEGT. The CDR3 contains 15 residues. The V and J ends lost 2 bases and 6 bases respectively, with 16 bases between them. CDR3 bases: TGTGCCAGCAGTGAACGGTGGGAGAAGCAGAATGGCTACACCTTC. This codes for CASSERWEKQNGYTF.

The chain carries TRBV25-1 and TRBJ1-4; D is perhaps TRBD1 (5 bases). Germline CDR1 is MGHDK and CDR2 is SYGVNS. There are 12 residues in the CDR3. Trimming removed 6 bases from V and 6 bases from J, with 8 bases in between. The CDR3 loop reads CASSWGYEKLFF. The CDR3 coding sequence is TGTGCCAGCAGCTGGGGGTATGAAAAACTGTTTTTT.

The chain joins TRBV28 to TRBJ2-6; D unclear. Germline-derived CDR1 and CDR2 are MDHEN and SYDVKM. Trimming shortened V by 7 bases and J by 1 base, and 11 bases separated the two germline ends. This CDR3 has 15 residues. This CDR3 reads CASTHLLSGANVLTF. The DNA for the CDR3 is TGTGCCAGCACTCATCTGCTATCTGGGGCCAACGTCCTGACTTTC.

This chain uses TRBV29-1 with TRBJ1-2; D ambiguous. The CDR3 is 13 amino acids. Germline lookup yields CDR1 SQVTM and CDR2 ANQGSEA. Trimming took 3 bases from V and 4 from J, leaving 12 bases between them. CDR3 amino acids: CSVDGRETYGYTF. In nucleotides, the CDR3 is TGCAGCGTTGACGGGCGAGAAACCTATGGCTACACCTTC.

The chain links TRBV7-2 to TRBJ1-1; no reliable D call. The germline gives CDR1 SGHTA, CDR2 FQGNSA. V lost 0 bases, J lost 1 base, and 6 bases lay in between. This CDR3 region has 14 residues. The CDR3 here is CASSLAGGNTEAFF. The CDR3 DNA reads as TGTGCCAGCAGCTTAGCCGGAGGGAACACTGAAGCTTTCTTT.

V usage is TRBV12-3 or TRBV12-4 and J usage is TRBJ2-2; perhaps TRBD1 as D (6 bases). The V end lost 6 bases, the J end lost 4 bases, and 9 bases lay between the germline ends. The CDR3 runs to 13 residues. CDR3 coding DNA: TGTGCCAGCAGACAGGGCCCCACCGGGGAGCTGTTTTTT. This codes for CASRQGPTGELFF.

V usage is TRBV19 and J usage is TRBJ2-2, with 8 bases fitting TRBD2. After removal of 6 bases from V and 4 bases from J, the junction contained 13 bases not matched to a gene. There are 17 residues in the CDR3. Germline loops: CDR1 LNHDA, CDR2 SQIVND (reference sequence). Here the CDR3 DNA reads TGTGCCAGTAGAATCCGATTTAGCGGGGACCTCACCGGGGAGCTGTTTTTT. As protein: CASRIRFSGDLTGELFF.

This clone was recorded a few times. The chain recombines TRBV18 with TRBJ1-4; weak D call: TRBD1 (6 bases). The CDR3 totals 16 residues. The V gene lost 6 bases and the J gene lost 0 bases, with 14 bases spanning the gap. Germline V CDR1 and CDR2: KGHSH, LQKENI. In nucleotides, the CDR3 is TGTGCCAGCTCCAAGGGCAGGGGCTCAACTAATGAAAAACTGTTTTTT. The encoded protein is CASSKGRGSTNEKLFF.

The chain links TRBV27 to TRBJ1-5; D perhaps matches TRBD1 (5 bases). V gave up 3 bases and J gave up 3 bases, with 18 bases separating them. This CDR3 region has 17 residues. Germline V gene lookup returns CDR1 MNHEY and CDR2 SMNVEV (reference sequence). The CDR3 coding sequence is TGTGCCAGCAGTTTCAACAGAAACCAGGGTGACAATCAGCCCCAGCATTTT. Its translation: CASSFNRNQGDNQPQHF.

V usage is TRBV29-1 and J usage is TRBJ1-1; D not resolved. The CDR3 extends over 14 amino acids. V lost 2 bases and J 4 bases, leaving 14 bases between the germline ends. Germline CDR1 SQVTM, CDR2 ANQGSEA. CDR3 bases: TGCAGCGTTGAAACCTATGGGATGAGCACTGAAGCTTTCTTT. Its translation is CSVETYGMSTEAFF.

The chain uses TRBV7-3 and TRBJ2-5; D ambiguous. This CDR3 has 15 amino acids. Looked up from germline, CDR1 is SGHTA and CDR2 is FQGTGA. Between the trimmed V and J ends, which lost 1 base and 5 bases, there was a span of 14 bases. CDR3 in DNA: TGTGCCAGCAGCTTAAGTAATGCAATCGGGGAGACCCAGTACTTC. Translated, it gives CASSLSNAIGETQYF.

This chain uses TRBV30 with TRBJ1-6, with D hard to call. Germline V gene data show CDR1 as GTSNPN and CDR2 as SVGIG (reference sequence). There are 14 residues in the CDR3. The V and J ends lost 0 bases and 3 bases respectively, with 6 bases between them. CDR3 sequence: CAWSVLVYNSPLHF. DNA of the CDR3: TGTGCCTGGAGTGTACTGGTCTATAATTCACCCCTCCACTTT.

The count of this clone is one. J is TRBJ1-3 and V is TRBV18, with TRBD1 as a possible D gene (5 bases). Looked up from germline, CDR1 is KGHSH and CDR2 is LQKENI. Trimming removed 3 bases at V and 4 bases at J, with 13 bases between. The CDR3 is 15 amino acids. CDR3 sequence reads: CASSPKLDKGNTIYF. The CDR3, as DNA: TGTGCCAGCTCACCGAAATTGGACAAAGGAAACACCATATATTTT. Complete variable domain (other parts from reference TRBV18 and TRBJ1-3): NAGVMQNPRHLVRRRGQEARLRCSPMKGHSHVYWYRQLPEEGLKFMVYLQKENIIDESGMPKERFSAEFPKEGPSILRIQQVVRGDSAAYFCASSPKLDKGNTIYFGEGSWLTVV.

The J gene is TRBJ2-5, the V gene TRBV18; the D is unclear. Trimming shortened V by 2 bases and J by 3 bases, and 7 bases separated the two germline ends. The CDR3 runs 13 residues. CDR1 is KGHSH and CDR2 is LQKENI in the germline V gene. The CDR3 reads CASSPTREETQYF. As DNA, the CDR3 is TGTGCCAGCTCACCAACACGGGAAGAGACCCAGTACTTC.

CDR3 amino acids: CAWTNFRFGYNEQFF. CDR3 bases: TGTGCCTGGACTAATTTCAGATTCGGATACAATGAGCAGTTCTTC. This sequence joins TRBV30 and TRBJ2-1; D ambiguous. V shed 4 bases and J shed 4 bases, with 17 bases lying between them. CDR1 GTSNPN and CDR2 SVGIG come from the germline V gene (reference sequence). CDR3 length equals 15 residues.

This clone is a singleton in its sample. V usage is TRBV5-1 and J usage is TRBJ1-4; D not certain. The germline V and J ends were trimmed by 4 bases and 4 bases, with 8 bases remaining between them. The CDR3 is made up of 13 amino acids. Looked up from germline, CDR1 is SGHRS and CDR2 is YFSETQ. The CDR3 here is CASSREVNEKLFF. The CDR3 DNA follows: TGCGCCAGCAGCCGGGAAGTTAATGAAAAACTGTTTTTT.

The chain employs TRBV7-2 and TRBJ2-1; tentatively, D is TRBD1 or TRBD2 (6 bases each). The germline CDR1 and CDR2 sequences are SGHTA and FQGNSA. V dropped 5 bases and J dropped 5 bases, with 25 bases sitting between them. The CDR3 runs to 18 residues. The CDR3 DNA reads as TGTGCCAGCAGCCCTCGGGTCTTCGGGGGCGGGGTGGACAATGAGCAGTTCTTC. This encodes CASSPRVFGGGVDNEQFF.